This T cell receptor (beta chain) was observed in a study of shared clonotypes between healthy human individuals. Study findings and constraints: An expected dependence of interdonor clonotype sharing on sequencing depth was noted.

This CDR3 has 19 residues. CDR1 is MNHEY, CDR2 SMNVEV, per germline (reference sequence). V shed 5 bases and J 0 bases; nucleotides not matched to a gene: 13. Libraries were prepared by immunoSEQ multiplex PCR; TCRdb keeps only in-frame clonotypes and omits some of them. The sample has 700,000 to 950,000 clones, about 97% seen once. In regard to this clone: Its antigen is not known.

Positive CCR7 selection of CD45RO-negative cells yielded the naive CD8 cells, and terminally differentiated effector memory CD45RA+ cells were excluded. The origin of this receptor is a man aged 25 to 45 in good health. The source material was naive CD8+ T cells sorted from blood. The chain links TRBV27 to TRBJ1-1; TRBD1 matches at 12 bases. As DNA, the CDR3 is TGTGCCAGCAGTCCGCTCGGGACAGGGGGCAGGGGCATGAACACTGAAGCTTTCTTT. It encodes CASSPLGTGGRGMNTEAFF.